These 2 T cell receptor beta chains share one sample of origin, sequenced in a study of response to subunit inactivated influenza vaccine. TCRdb itself ran the RT-PCR reads through MiXCR, one entry per CDR3 protein. The sample consists of about 240,000 distinct CDR3 sequences, 9% to 15% of them appearing once. The specimen was non-naive T cells sorted from PBMCs, collected 14 to 15 days before vaccination. These receptors came from a man aged 45-65 years who received an inactivated influenza vaccine.

This clonotype has more than one count but fewer than ten. The chain employs TRBV5-5 and TRBJ2-7; a weak D match, TRBD1 (5 bases). This CDR3 is built from 14 residues. Trimming took off 2 bases at V and 2 bases at J, with 11 bases between the two ends. Germline V gives CDR1 SGHKS, CDR2 YYEKEE (reference sequence). The CDR3 region is CASSFTMGPYEQYF. CDR3 coding DNA: TGTGCCAGCAGCTTTACGATGGGGCCCTACGAGCAGTACTTC.

The CDR3 DNA sequence: TGCAGTGCTAGGAGGGAGGACAGGGTTGCGGGCTACACCTTC. Residues: CSARREDRVAGYTF. The genes are TRBV20-1 and TRBJ1-2, with 8 bases matching TRBD1. CDR1 is DFQATT and CDR2 is SNEGSKA in the germline V gene (reference sequence). With 3 bases clipped from V and 8 bases from J, the junction kept 11 bases outside the gene matches. The CDR3 covers 14 residues.